This TCR beta chain was identified in a study of neurological immune-mediated disorders. This clonotype was counted ten times or more. Via MiXCR, TCRdb re-called the 5' RACE reads, giving one row per CDR3 protein. Of approximately 38,000 distinct CDR3 sequences in the sample, 2% to 3% were seen once. Germline loops: CDR1 ENHRY, CDR2 SYGVKD. CDR3 length equals 11 residues. Trimming removed 8 bases from V and 3 bases from J, with 5 bases in between. Sequenced: PBMCs. The rearrangement links TRBV10-3 to TRBJ2-1, with unresolved D. This sequence was found in a man aged 50 to 59 with multiple sclerosis. CDR3 sequence (DNA): TGTGCCATCGCGGTCTACAATGAGCAGTTCTTC. Amino acids: CAIAVYNEQFF.